This TCR beta chain appears in the sequencing data of a study of blood T cells in healthy people across ages. Peripheral blood, ten milliliters per donor, was collected. This clonotype appeared a few times. Germline loops: CDR1 MNHEY, CDR2 SMNVEV (reference sequence). The CDR3 has 13 residues. V was shortened by 6 bases and J by 14 bases, with 17 bases between the two germline ends. Primed by a sample-barcoded 5' primer and a J-beta primer mix, a second PCR proceeded for roughly 7 to 11 cycles. TCRdb itself ran the 5' RACE reads through MiXCR, one entry per CDR3 protein. The profile covers 700,000 to 1,000,000 distinct CDR3 sequences, with about 42% appearing a single time and roughly 19% taken by the ten largest.

Specimen: blood. The sequence derives from a man between 60 and 75 years old in good health. This chain joins TRBV27 and TRBJ1-6; tentatively, D is TRBD1 (5 bases). The CDR3 reads CASRPLGLGALHF. The DNA for the CDR3 is TGTGCCAGCAGACCACTAGGGTTAGGGGCCCTCCACTTT.